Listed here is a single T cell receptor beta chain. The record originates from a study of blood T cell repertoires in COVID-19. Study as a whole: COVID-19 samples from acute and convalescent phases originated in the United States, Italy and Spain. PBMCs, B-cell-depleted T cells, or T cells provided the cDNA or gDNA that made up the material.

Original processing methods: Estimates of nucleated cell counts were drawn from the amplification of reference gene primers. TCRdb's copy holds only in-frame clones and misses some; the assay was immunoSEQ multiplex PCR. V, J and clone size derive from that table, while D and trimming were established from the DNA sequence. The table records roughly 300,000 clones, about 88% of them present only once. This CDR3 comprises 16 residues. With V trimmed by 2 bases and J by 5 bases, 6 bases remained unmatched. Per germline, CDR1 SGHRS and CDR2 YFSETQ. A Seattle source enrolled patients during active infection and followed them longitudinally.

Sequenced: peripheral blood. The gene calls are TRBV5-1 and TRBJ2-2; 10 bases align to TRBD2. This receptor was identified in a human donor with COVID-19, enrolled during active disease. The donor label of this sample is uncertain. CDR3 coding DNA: TGCGCCAGCAGCTTAGTAGCGGGAGGACCAACCGGGGAGCTGTTTTTT. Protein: CASSLVAGGPTGELFF.